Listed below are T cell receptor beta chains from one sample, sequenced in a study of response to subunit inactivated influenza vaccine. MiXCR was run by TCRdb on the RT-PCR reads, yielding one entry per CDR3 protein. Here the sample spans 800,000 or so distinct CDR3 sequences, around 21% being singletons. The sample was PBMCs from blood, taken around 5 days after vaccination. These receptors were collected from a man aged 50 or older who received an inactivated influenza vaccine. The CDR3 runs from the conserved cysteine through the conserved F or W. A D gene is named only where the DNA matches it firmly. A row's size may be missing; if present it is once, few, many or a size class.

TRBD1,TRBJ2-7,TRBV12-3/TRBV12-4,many,TGTGCCAGCAGCCTTGTTACAGGGGGCGGATACGAGCAGTACTTC,CASSLVTGGGYEQYF
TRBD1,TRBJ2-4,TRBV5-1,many,TGCGCCAGCAGCTTGGTAGGGGGCGAGGACATTCAGTACTTC,CASSLVGGEDIQYF
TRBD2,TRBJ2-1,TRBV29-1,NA,TGCAGCGCCTCGCGAGCGGGGGATAGAAATGAGCAGTTCTTC,CSASRAGDRNEQFF
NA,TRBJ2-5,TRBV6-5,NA,TGTGCCAGCAGTTCAGTCCCAGGGCTCATCCAAGAGACCCAGTACTTC,CASSSVPGLIQETQYF
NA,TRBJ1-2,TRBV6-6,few,TGTGCCAGCAGTCCCGGACAGCCTGGCTACACCTTC,CASSPGQPGYTF
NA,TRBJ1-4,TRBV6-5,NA,TGTGCCAGCAGTTACGCGGGGGCAGGTGAAAAACTGTTTTTT,CASSYAGAGEKLFF
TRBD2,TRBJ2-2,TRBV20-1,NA,TGCAGTGCCCCGAGCGGGGGGAGAACCGGGGAGCTGTTTTTT,CSAPSGGRTGELFF
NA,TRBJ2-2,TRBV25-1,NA,TGTGCCAGCAGTGAGCACGCCAGGGCCGGCGGGGAGCTGTTTTTT,CASSEHARAGGELFF
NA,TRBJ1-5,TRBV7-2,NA,TGTGCCAGCAGCTTTGGGGGTAACAGGTTCAGTCAGCCCCAGCATTTT,CASSFGGNRFSQPQHF
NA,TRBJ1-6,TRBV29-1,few,TGCGGCCTGAGGGCCAGCTATAATTCACCCCTCCACTTT,CGLRASYNSPLHF
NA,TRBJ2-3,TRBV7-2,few,TGTGCCAGCAGCTTACGTAGAAGCACAGATACGCAGTATTTT,CASSLRRSTDTQYF
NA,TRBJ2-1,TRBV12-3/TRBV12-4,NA,TGTGCCAGCAGCCCTCGGGGGCGAACGTACAATGAGCAGTTCTTC,CASSPRGRTYNEQFF
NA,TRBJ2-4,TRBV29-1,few,TGCAGCGTGGTTTGGGGGCCGCCAGCCAAAAACATTCAGTACTTC,CSVVWGPPAKNIQYF
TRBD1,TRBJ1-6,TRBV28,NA,TGTGCCAGCAGCCGGGACAGGGATTCACCCCTCCACTTT,CASSRDRDSPLHF
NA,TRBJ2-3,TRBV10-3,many,TGTGCCATCAGTGAGTCGAAAGGTAACACAGATACGCAGTATTTT,CAISESKGNTDTQYF
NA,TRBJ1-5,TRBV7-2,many,TGTGCCAGCAGCTTAGTCGCGGGTGGGCAGGGGAGCAATCAGCCCCAGCATTTT,CASSLVAGGQGSNQPQHF
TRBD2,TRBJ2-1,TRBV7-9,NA,TGTGCCAGCAGCTTCCTAGCGGGAGACGGCGAGCAGTTCTTC,CASSFLAGDGEQFF
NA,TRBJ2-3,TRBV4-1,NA,TGCGCCAGCAGCCAAGAAAACCACATAGTGCAGTATTTT,CASSQENHIVQYF
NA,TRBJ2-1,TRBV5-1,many,TGCGCCAGCAGCTTGGTAGCGGCCAGCTCCTACAATGAGCAGTTCTTC,CASSLVAASSYNEQFF
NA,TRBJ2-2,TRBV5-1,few,TGCGCCAGTAAGGGGCAGACGAACACCGGGGAGCTGTTTTTT,CASKGQTNTGELFF
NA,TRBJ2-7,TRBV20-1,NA,TGCAGTGCTAGGGTACCCGCCTACGAGCAGTACTTC,CSARVPAYEQYF
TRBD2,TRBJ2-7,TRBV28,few,TGTGCCAGCAGGGCGGGAGGACCTTCCTACGAGCAGTACTTC,CASRAGGPSYEQYF
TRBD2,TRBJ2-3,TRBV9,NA,TGTGCCAGCAGCGCCGATACGGGTGGCGGGAGGACAGATACGCAGTATTTT,CASSADTGGGRTDTQYF
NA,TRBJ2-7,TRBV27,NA,TGTGCCAGCAGAGACCCAGGCTACGAGCAGTACTTC,CASRDPGYEQYF
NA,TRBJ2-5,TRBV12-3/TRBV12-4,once,TGTGCCAGCAGTGACCGGGGACTCCTCTTAGAGACCCAGTACTTC,CASSDRGLLLETQYF
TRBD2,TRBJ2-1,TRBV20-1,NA,TGCAGTGCTAGGACGAGCGGGAGGCGGTACAATGAGCAGTTCTTC,CSARTSGRRYNEQFF
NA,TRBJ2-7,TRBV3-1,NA,TGTGCCAGCAGCCAAGAAGGGTCCGGGTTCTACGAGCAGTACTTC,CASSQEGSGFYEQYF